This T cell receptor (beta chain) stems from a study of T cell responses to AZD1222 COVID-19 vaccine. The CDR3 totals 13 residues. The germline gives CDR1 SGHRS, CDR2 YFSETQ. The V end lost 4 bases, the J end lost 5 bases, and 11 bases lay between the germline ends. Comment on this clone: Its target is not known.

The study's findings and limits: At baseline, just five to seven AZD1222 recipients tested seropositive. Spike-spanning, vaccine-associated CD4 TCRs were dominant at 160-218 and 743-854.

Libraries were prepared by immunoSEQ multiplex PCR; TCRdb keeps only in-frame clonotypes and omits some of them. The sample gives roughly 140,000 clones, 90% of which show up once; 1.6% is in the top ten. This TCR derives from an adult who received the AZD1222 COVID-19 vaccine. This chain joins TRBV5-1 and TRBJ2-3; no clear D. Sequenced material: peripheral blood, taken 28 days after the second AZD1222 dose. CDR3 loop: CASSPSPKDTQYF. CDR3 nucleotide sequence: TGCGCCAGCAGCCCATCGCCGAAAGATACGCAGTATTTT.